In its sample, the clone carrying this T cell receptor (beta chain) was seen once. Its antigen is still unknown. The V end was cut by 6 bases, the J end by 2 bases, with 22 bases between. Germline CDR1 and CDR2: SGHTA and FQGNSA. This CDR3 region has 18 residues. The PCR used 60 V beta and 13 J beta primers. Generated by immunoSEQ multiplex PCR, the TCRdb table keeps only in-frame clones and is missing some. The sample consists of 50,000 to 60,000 clones, just under 85% of them appearing once. Time point of the sample: after dendritic cell vaccination, including at tumor progression/relapse. This sample was included in a study of glioma-infiltrating T cells after dendritic cell vaccination. Background on the study: Between about 2002 and 2013, patients got autologous tumor lysate-pulsed dendritic cell vaccines. Three intradermal dendritic cell vaccine injections were given every two weeks.

Overall study results and limits: Only a small number of patients had complete blood and tumor samples.

Source: blood, taken after dendritic cell vaccination. This receptor was obtained from a human donor with glioblastoma. The chain employs TRBV7-2 and TRBJ1-4, with D perhaps TRBD1 (5 bases). The CDR3 region is CASSPYGGGIGTNEKLFF. For the CDR3, the DNA is TGTGCCAGCAGTCCCTATGGGGGAGGGATAGGGACTAATGAAAAACTGTTTTTT. Based on the CDR3 plus reference TRBV7-2 and TRBJ1-4, the full variable domain is GAGVSQSPSNKVTEKGKDVELRCDPISGHTALYWYRQSLGQGLEFLIYFQGNSAPDKSGLPSDRFSAERTGGSVSTLTIQRTQQEDSAVYLCASSPYGGGIGTNEKLFFGSGTQLSVL.